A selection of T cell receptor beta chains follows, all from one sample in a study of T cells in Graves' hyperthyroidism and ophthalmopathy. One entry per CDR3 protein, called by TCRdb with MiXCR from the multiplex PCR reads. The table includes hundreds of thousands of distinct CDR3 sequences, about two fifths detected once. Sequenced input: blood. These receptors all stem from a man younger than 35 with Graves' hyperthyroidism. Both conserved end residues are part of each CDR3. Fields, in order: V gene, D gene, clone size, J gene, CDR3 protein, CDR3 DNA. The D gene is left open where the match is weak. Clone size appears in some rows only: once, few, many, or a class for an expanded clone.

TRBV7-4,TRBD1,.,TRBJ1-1,CASSLGTGTGVEAFF,TGTGCCAGCAGCTTAGGGACAGGGACAGGGGTTGAAGCTTTCTTT
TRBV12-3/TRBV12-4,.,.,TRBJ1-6,CASSAPGPSGSPLHF,TGTGCCAGCAGTGCCCCGGGACCCTCGGGTTCACCCCTCCACTTT
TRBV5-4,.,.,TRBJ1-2,CASSPMLQGKDGYTF,TGTGCCAGCAGCCCTATGCTCCAGGGGAAGGATGGCTACACCTTC
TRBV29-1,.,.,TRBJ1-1,CSVRGGDGTEAFF,TGCAGCGTTAGAGGGGGAGATGGGACTGAAGCTTTCTTT
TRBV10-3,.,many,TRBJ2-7,CAISVWGSLSYEQYF,TGTGCCATCAGTGTATGGGGCTCACTCTCCTACGAGCAGTACTTC
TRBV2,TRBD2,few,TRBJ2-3,CASSSLAALTDTQYF,TGTGCCAGCAGTTCTCTAGCGGCCCTCACAGATACGCAGTATTTT
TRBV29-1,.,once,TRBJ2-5,CSVAQGMETQYF,TGCAGCGTTGCACAGGGTATGGAGACCCAGTACTTC
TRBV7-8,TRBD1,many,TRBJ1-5,CASSRDRFRDQPQHF,TGTGCCAGCAGCCGGGACAGGTTTAGGGATCAGCCCCAGCATTTT
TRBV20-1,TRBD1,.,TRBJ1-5,CSAGDRGGNQPQHF,TGCAGTGCAGGAGACAGGGGAGGCAATCAGCCCCAGCATTTT
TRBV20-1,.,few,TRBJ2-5,CSYTRPNQETQYF,TGCAGTTACACTAGGCCAAATCAAGAGACCCAGTACTTC
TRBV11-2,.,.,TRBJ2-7,CASSLRGDSWSEQYF,TGTGCCAGCAGCTTAAGGGGTGATTCCTGGAGCGAGCAGTACTTC
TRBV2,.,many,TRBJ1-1,CASSLSRTEAFF,TGTGCCAGCAGCTTAAGCAGAACCGAAGCTTTCTTT
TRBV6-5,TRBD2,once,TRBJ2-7,CASSFRSTSTYEQYF,TGTGCCAGCAGTTTTAGGTCGACTAGCACCTACGAGCAGTACTTC
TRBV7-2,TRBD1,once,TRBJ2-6,CASSLIGTGTYVLTF,TGTGCCAGCAGCTTAATCGGGACAGGGACCTACGTCCTGACTTTC
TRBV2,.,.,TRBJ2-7,CASSDTLSSYEQYF,TGTGCCAGCAGCGACACTCTGAGCTCCTACGAGCAGTACTTC
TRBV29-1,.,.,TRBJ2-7,CSGSLYEQYF,TGCAGCGGGAGCCTCTACGAGCAGTACTTC
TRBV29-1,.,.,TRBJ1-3,CSVVGGGNTIYF,TGCAGCGTTGTTGGGGGTGGAAACACCATATATTTT
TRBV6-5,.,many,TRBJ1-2,CASTSTGLGYTF,TGTGCCAGCACCTCGACAGGTCTGGGCTACACCTTC
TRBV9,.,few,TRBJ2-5,CASSTQGTPEETQYF,TGTGCCAGCAGCACTCAGGGGACACCAGAAGAGACCCAGTACTTC
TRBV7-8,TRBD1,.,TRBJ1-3,CASSHFDRDYGYTIYF,TGTGCCAGCAGCCACTTCGACAGGGACTATGGCTACACCATATATTTT
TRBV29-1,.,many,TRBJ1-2,CSVEDRARPEGGYTF,TGCAGCGTTGAAGATCGGGCCAGGCCTGAGGGGGGCTACACCTTC
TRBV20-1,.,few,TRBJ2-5,CSARRGGPTKTQYF,TGCAGTGCTAGAAGGGGGGGGCCGACAAAGACCCAGTACTTC
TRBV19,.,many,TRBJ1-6,CASSAAELGSPLHF,TGTGCCAGTAGTGCCGCCGAGCTCGGTTCACCCCTCCACTTT
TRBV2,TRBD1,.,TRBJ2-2,CARAGQGLTGELFF,TGTGCCAGAGCGGGACAGGGTCTGACCGGGGAGCTGTTTTTT
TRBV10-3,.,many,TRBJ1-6,CAIRPGEYNSPLHF,TGTGCCATCAGACCGGGAGAATATAATTCACCCCTCCACTTT
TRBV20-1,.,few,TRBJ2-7,CSAREDPSSYEQYF,TGCAGTGCTAGAGAAGACCCGAGCTCCTACGAGCAGTACTTC
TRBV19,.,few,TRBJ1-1,CASSIDSGIEAFF,TGTGCCAGTAGTATAGATTCCGGAATTGAAGCTTTCTTT
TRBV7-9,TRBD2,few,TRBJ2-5,CASSLPGGKETQYF,TGTGCCAGCAGCTTACCGGGGGGTAAAGAGACCCAGTACTTC
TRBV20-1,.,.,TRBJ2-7,CSATRAGGPEQYF,TGCAGTGCTACCCGGGCGGGCGGGCCCGAGCAGTACTTC